This T cell receptor beta chain stems from a study of T cells in Graves' hyperthyroidism and ophthalmopathy (dated by TCRdb to the late 2010s). Study-wide context: Peripheral blood samples were taken at initial diagnosis, before any treatment was given. After sampling, hyperthyroidism patients received methimazole starting at 30 mg daily, and ophthalmopathy patients received high-dose intravenous methylprednisolone. The 95 to 100 discovery patients were randomly divided into training and test sets at a 7:3 ratio. A discovery cohort of about a hundred patients, 43 with Graves' ophthalmopathy and about 58 with stable Graves' hyperthyroidism, was used to find distinguishing TCR V-J signatures. The study also compared thyroid tissue and blood T-cell repertoires from about 6 Graves' hyperthyroidism patients. The paper reports TCR Vbeta CDR3 sequencing of some 140 peripheral blood samples: some 41 ophthalmopathy, about 75 hyperthyroidism and 17 progressor patients. An independent validation cohort of 18 to 20 hyperthyroidism patients and approximately 16 patients who later progressed to ophthalmopathy tested prospective prediction of ophthalmopathy.

V is pruned by 3 bases and J by 0 bases, leaving 8 bases of the junction without a gene match. The CDR3 sequence holds 17 residues, the cysteine and phenylalanine included. The kept DNA is CDR3 alone, 51 bases in frame from the first base. From the germline V gene, CDR1 is SNHLY and CDR2 is FYNNEI. TCR beta CDR3 regions were amplified from RNA transcripts. For the first round of RT-PCR on the TCR CDR3, the HTBI primer set was used together with the Qiagen OneStep RT-PCR kit. The libraries were constructed in a second round of multiplex PCR and then size-selected and purified. Paired-end sequencing of the libraries was performed with 100 bp reads on an Illumina HiSeq2000. In the authors' own workflow: SOAPnuke was used to process the raw data, removing reads that contained adapters or uncalled bases, had a mean Phred below 15, or lacked an exact match to the constant primer or identifier. High-quality paired reads were merged with COPE v1.2.5, and unique nucleotide sequences were defined as clonotypes. MiTCR v1.1 was used to align the clonotypes against IMGT TRBV, TRBD and TRBJ reference segments. Only V-J combinations with frequency above 0.0001, covering about 99% of repertoires, were analysed. A TCS score was defined as the ratio between F50 (clonal expansion) and ExV (chaos), using BLOSUM62-based TCRdist between CDR3 peptides within each V-J. Welch's t-statistics and random forest reduced around 550 V-J features to 13, which were used in a naive Bayes classifier (R e1071). Clones were called with MiXCR by TCRdb after fastp trimmed the public reads at Q25, and only in-frame beta chains were retained. Duplicate CDR3 protein sequences are folded into a single record with the most common DNA and genes. For this entry, the V and J calls and clone size follow TCRdb and not the study's own pipeline. The sample records about 700,000 distinct CDR3 sequences, approximately 14% of which are singletons. Together, the top ten hold roughly 10% of the sample.

The full study reports these points: A model built on a 13 V-J signature distinguished ophthalmopathy from stable hyperthyroidism, reaching about 88% sensitivity and around 82% specificity in cross-validation and 80%/75% in testing. In validation, the model predicted progression to ophthalmopathy with 55% to 71% sensitivity and 72% to 85% specificity, a median of about 6.7 months before onset. No statistical method was used to fix the sample size in advance, and group allocation was not hidden from the investigators. Most expanded thyroid clonotypes (frequency above 0.001) were also detected in blood, suggesting blood repertoires may reflect thyroid immune responses.

This clonotype was counted many times. The antigen it recognizes is unknown. No base quality information exists; no much larger clone differs at one position. Graves' hyperthyroidism was defined as stable when no progression to ophthalmopathy occurred over 18 months of follow-up. Hyperthyroidism patients were newly diagnosed, had a disease duration of under 2 months, and were aged 18 to 65 years. Any patient with an uncontrolled infection, another autoimmune disease, pregnancy or lactation was excluded. Diagnoses relied on clinical symptoms, serum thyroxine and TRAb, thyroid ultrasound and orbital computed tomography. PBMCs were separated from 8 to 10 ml of fresh peripheral blood using Ficoll-Paque density gradient centrifugation. Total RNA was extracted using Trizol reagent, and RNA quality was assessed on an Agilent 2100 Bioanalyzer.

This chain joins TRBV2 to TRBJ1-1; 9 bases in the middle match TRBD1. The sequence was obtained from a woman under 30 with Graves' hyperthyroidism. Sample: blood. CDR3 sequence: CASSDETGGTLNTEAFF. The nucleotides read TGTGCCAGCAGTGACGAGACAGGGGGGACTTTGAACACTGAAGCTTTCTTT.